The 3 T cell receptor beta chains below all came from one sample that was sequenced in a study of CD8+CD57+ T cells in acquired aplastic anemia. For CDR3 and TCR beta VDJ profiling, genomic DNA was the template used. TCRdb processed the reads anew with MiXCR; each CDR3 protein has one entry. Of approximately 40,000 distinct CDR3 sequences in the sample, approximately 63% were seen once. CD8+CD57+ cell expansion had been shown by flow cytometry in patients chosen for sequencing. Sequencing was carried out using sorted CD4+, CD8+, or CD8+CD57+ T cells (not recorded which) from PBMCs. These receptors were collected from a human donor with aplastic anemia.

This sequence joins TRBV3-1 and TRBJ1-4, with 7 bases lining up with TRBD1. This CDR3 has 15 residues. The germline V gene encodes CDR1 LGHDT and CDR2 YNNKEL (reference sequence). V lost 5 bases, J lost 8 bases, and 11 bases stayed unmatched. The CDR3 spells CASSSWTGLKEKLFF. Written as DNA, the CDR3 is TGTGCCAGCAGCTCCTGGACAGGTCTCAAAGAAAAACTGTTTTTT. Full variable domain (remainder filled in from reference TRBV3-1 and TRBJ1-4): DTAVSQTPKYLVTQMGNDKSIKCEQNLGHDTMYWYKQDSKKFLKIMFSYNNKELIINETVPNRFSPKSPDKAHLNLHINSLELGDSAVYFCASSSWTGLKEKLFFGSGTQLSVL.

A word on this clonotype: Because the CDR3 is missing its conserved closing phenylalanine or tryptophan, this is likely a read error. The genes are TRBV20-1 and TRBJ2-3; D gene unclear. Per the germline V gene, CDR1 is DFQATT and CDR2 is SNEGSKA (reference sequence). This CDR3 spans 12 amino acids. The V end was cut by 5 bases, the J end by 0 bases, with 6 bases between. The CDR3: CSASWSTDTQYL. In DNA form, the CDR3 reads TGCAGTGCTTCTTGGAGCACAGATACGCAGTATCTT.

Worth noting for this clonotype: A much larger clone sits a single nucleotide away, making a read error possible. This chain uses TRBV12-3 or TRBV12-4 with TRBJ2-1, with a weak D call TRBD2 (5 bases). The CDR3 totals 12 residues. V lost 3 bases, J lost 13 bases, and 13 bases lay in between. CDR3 amino acids: CASSFTRRDQFF. The CDR3 DNA reads as TGTGCCAGCAGTTTTACTCGTCGGGATCAGTTCTTC.